This record concerns one T cell receptor beta chain sequence. Its specificity is not known. The donors were in the roughly 130-subject validation cohort, distinct from the 666-subject first cohort. The assay was immunoSEQ multiplex PCR, and TCRdb's table has in-frame clones only and misses some. The sample records 76,000 or so clones, approximately 94% being singletons. The CDR3 runs to 15 residues. Germline loops: CDR1 SGHTA, CDR2 FQGNSA. Germline trimming cut 6 bases from V and 7 bases from J; bases unmatched to any gene: 7. These data belong to a study of cytomegalovirus exposure and HLA in healthy donors. Whole-study context: In a later analysis, it was reported that the roughly 130 validation repertoires had been produced on the same platform as the 550 to 850 repertoires belonging to the first cohort. Notes on the study in general: As was reported, the classifier diagnosed cytomegalovirus status with high specificity and sensitivity. Testing in vitro showed a few CMV-associated chains specific for CMV antigens.

The chain couples TRBV7-2 to TRBJ2-1, with TRBD2 identical over 12 bases. Sequencing used PBMCs. This receptor was taken from a woman aged 18-29 years in good health and CMV-seropositive. The CDR3 loop reads CASRQTSGGHNEQFF. As DNA, the CDR3 is TGTGCCAGCAGACAAACTAGCGGGGGGCATAATGAGCAGTTCTTC.